The TCR beta chain described here comes from a study of blood T cells in healthy people across ages. PCR was performed a second time for about 7 to 12 cycles using a sample-barcoded 5' primer and a J-beta primer mix. TCRdb passed the 5' RACE reads through MiXCR, listing each CDR3 protein once. The sample lists hundreds of thousands of distinct CDR3 sequences; 24% were seen once. The table lists this clonotype with a few counts. The antigen is undetermined. Study observations and caveats: In long-lived donors, naive CD4+ cell counts and diversity exceeded those of aged donors. Possibly confounding the expanded clonotype changes was the fact that donor CMV status was unknown. Strong correlation existed between TCR beta diversity and naive T cell percentage.

V was clipped by 0 bases and J by 3 bases; unmatched bases: 7. The CDR3 has 17 amino acids. Per the germline V gene, CDR1 is SGHRS and CDR2 is YFSETQ. These data also formed part of another study, on T cells of mothers and their children. As that study records: Compared with unrelated pairs, related mother-child pairs had slightly higher, non-significant overlap.

The specimen sequenced was blood. The chain combines TRBV5-1 with TRBJ1-1; 11 bases align to TRBD1. The sequence was collected from a boy aged 5 to 17 in good health. The CDR3 here is CASSLAIVGQGDTEAFF. DNA for the CDR3: TGCGCCAGCAGCTTGGCGATAGTGGGACAGGGGGACACTGAAGCTTTCTTT.